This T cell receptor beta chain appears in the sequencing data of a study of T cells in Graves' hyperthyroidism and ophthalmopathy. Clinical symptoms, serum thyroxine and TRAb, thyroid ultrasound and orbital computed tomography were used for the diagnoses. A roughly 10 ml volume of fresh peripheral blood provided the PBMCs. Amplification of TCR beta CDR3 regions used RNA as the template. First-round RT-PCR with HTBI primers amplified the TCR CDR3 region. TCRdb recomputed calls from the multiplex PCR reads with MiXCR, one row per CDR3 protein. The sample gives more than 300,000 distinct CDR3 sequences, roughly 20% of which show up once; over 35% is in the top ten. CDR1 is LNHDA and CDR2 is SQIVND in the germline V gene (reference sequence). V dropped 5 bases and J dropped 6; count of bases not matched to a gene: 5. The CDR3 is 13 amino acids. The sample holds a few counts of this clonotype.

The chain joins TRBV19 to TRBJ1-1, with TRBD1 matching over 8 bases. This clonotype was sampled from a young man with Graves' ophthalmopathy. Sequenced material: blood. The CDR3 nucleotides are TGTGCCAGTAGTTCGGACAGGGAACCTGAAGCTTTCTTT. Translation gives CASSSDREPEAFF.